What follows are 14 T cell receptor beta chains derived from one specimen sequenced in a study of blood T cell repertoires in COVID-19. Profiled with immunoSEQ multiplex PCR; TCRdb holds only in-frame clones, not every one. The sample has more than 80,000 clones; about four fifths are singletons. The sample taken for sequencing was peripheral blood. The receptor source for this set is a woman aged 70-85 years with acute or convalescent COVID-19.

In this sample, this clone turned up a few times. The chain is built from TRBV5-4 and TRBJ1-2; D possibly corresponds to TRBD1 (5 bases). The V end was cut by 2 bases, the J end by 4 bases, with 6 bases between. The CDR3 is made up of 12 amino acids. Per the germline V gene, CDR1 is SGHNT and CDR2 is YYREEE (reference sequence). The CDR3 reads CASSFDSYGYTF. The CDR3 bases are TGTGCCAGCAGCTTCGACAGCTATGGCTACACCTTC.

The rearrangement joins TRBV6-5 to TRBJ2-7; 8 bases align to TRBD2. CDR3 size: 15 residues. In germline, CDR1 is MNHEY, CDR2 SVGAGI. V trimming: 5 bases; J trimming: 1 base; junction bases outside the gene matches: 7. The CDR3 DNA reads as TGTGCCAGCAGTACCCGGGGGGGGGAGTCCTACGAGCAGTACTTC. Translated, it gives CASSTRGGESYEQYF.

This clone was recorded once. V is TRBV2 and J is TRBJ2-2; perhaps TRBD2 as D (5 bases). V was pared by 7 bases and J by 6 bases, with 24 bases between. The V gene's germline CDR1 is SNHLY and CDR2 FYNNEI. The CDR3 loop spans 17 amino acids. As DNA, the CDR3 is TGTGCCAGCACATACCTCCTGGACGGGATAAAGTCCGGGGAGCTGTTTTTT. As protein: CASTYLLDGIKSGELFF. Based on the CDR3 plus reference TRBV2 and TRBJ2-2, the full variable domain is EPEVTQTPSHQVTQMGQEVILRCVPISNHLYFYWYRQILGQKVEFLVSFYNNEISEKSEIFDDQFSVERPDGSNFTLKIRSTKLEDSAMYFCASTYLLDGIKSGELFFGEGSRLTVL.

As regards this clone: A read error may produce the germline difference seen at one junction end. The rearrangement uses TRBV24-1 and TRBJ2-3; unclear D gene. The germline CDR1 and CDR2 sequences are KGHDR and SFDVKD. CDR3 length: 13 amino acids. The CDR3 sequence: CATSDPILDRQYF. The CDR3 DNA reads as TGTGCCACCAGTGATCCCATCTTAGATAGGCAGTATTTT.

This clone was observed a handful of times. This chain uses TRBV4-2 with TRBJ1-4, with D tentatively TRBD1 (6 bases). Germline V gives CDR1 LGHNA, CDR2 YNFKEQ. The CDR3 loop spans 14 amino acids. Trimming shortened V by 4 bases and J by 0 bases, and 6 bases separated the two germline ends. CDR3 nucleotides: TGTGCCAGCAGCCGGACAGCAACTAATGAAAAACTGTTTTTT. It codes for CASSRTATNEKLFF.

The chain recombines TRBV5-1 with TRBJ2-2, with 7 bases aligning to TRBD1. The CDR3 length is 15 residues. V shed 2 bases, J shed 3 bases, and the junction held 4 bases outside the gene matches. Per germline, CDR1 SGHRS and CDR2 YFSETQ. The CDR3: CASSLGQVYTGELFF. The CDR3 nucleotides read TGCGCCAGCAGCTTAGGACAGGTTTACACCGGGGAGCTGTTTTTT.

V is TRBV2 and J is TRBJ2-1; 10 bases fit TRBD1. CDR1 and CDR2 (germline): SNHLY, FYNNEI. V lost 4 bases, J lost 2 bases, and 8 bases stayed unmatched. The CDR3 totals 17 residues. The CDR3 is CASSARPGTGAYNEQFF. As DNA, the CDR3 is TGTGCCAGCAGTGCCAGACCCGGGACAGGGGCCTACAATGAGCAGTTCTTC.

V is TRBV9 and J is TRBJ2-3; TRBD2 matches 9 bases. The CDR3 runs 16 residues. Trimming removed 4 bases from V and 3 bases from J; junction bases left unmatched: 9. Germline loops: CDR1 SGDLS, CDR2 YYNGEE. Here the CDR3 DNA reads TGTGCCAGCAGCATCCTTGGGACTAGCCTAACAGATACGCAGTATTTT. It specifies CASSILGTSLTDTQYF. Full variable domain (outside the CDR3, taken from reference TRBV9 and TRBJ2-3): DSGVTQTPKHLITATGQRVTLRCSPRSGDLSVYWYQQSLDQGLQFLIQYYNGEERAKGNILERFSAQQFPDLHSELNLSSLELGDSALYFCASSILGTSLTDTQYFGPGTRLTVL.

The chain links TRBV7-9 to TRBJ2-5; 7 nucleotides agree with TRBD2. CDR1 is SEHNR, CDR2 FQNEAQ, per germline (reference sequence). V lost 3 bases, J lost 1 base, and 2 bases stayed unmatched. The CDR3 covers 14 residues. The CDR3: CASSFPSGQETQYF. Here the CDR3 DNA reads TGTGCCAGCAGCTTTCCTAGCGGCCAAGAGACCCAGTACTTC.

The chain uses TRBV5-6 and TRBJ1-6; 7 bases line up with TRBD1. The V gene's germline CDR1 is SGHDT and CDR2 YYEEEE. This CDR3 spans 14 amino acids. V dropped 2 bases and J dropped 7; count of bases not matched to a gene: 3. In nucleotides, the CDR3 is TGTGCCAGCAGCTTTACAGGGGAGAATTCACCCCTCCACTTT. Its protein is CASSFTGENSPLHF.

Here the CDR3 reads CASSPRGQGRTEAFF. The CDR3 DNA reads TGTGCCAGCTCACCCCGTGGACAGGGGAGGACTGAAGCTTTCTTT. The chain links TRBV18 to TRBJ1-1, with 9 bases fitting TRBD1. In germline, CDR1 is KGHSH, CDR2 LQKENI. The CDR3 extends over 15 amino acids. J gave up 5 bases and V 3 bases, and 7 bases lay outside the gene matches.

This chain uses TRBV7-9 with TRBJ2-7; TRBD1 might be the D (6 bases). Trimming took 1 base from V and 6 from J, leaving 16 bases between them. Per the germline V gene, CDR1 is SEHNR and CDR2 is FQNEAQ (reference sequence). The CDR3 sequence is 15 residues long. The CDR3 sequence is CASSLEAGVVSEQYF. CDR3 nucleotide sequence: TGTGCCAGCAGCTTAGAAGCAGGGGTTGTCTCCGAGCAGTACTTC.

The chain is built from TRBV6-5 and TRBJ2-7, with 8 bases that match TRBD2. The germline V gene encodes CDR1 MNHEY and CDR2 SVGAGI. V lost 8 bases and J lost 3; bases outside the gene matches: 9. This CDR3 comprises 14 residues. The CDR3 DNA follows: TGTGCCAGCCGCCGCCTTCGGGGGGGCTACGAGCAGTACTTC. Translation gives CASRRLRGGYEQYF.

This chain links TRBV30 with TRBJ1-4; 9 nucleotides agree with TRBD1. Germline loops: CDR1 GTSNPN, CDR2 SVGIG (reference sequence). There are 15 residues in the CDR3. The V segment lost 3 bases and the J segment 7 bases; nucleotides outside the gene matches: 9. CDR3 sequence reads: CAWSILQGASEKLFF. The CDR3 DNA sequence: TGTGCCTGGAGCATATTACAGGGGGCGAGTGAAAAACTGTTTTTT.